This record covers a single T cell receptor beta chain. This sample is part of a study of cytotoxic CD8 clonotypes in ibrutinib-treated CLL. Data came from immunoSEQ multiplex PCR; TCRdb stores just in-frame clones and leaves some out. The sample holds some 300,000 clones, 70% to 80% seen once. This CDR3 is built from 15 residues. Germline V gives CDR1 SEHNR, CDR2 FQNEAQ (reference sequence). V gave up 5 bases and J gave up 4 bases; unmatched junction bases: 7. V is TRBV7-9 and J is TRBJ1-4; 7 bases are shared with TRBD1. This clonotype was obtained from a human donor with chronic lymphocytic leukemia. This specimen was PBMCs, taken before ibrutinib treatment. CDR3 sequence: CASSERGHDNEKLFF. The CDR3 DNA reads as TGTGCCAGCAGCGAGAGGGGGCATGATAATGAAAAACTGTTTTTT.